This is a list of T cell receptor beta chains from one sample in a study of blood T cells in healthy people across ages. TCRdb used MiXCR to reprocess the 5' RACE reads, holding one entry per CDR3 protein. The sample lists around 1,100,000 distinct CDR3 sequences; more than 30% were seen once. Source material: blood. Receptors were obtained from a man between 18 and 35 years old in good health. Each CDR3 is given with its conserved first and last residue. The D gene is left open where the match is weak. Expanded clones are given a class, and other clones once, few, many or no size at all.

v_call	clone_size	d_call	j_call	cdr3_aa	cdr3_nt
TRBV7-2	few	TRBD1	TRBJ1-1	CASSLGTGGVNTEAFF	TGTGCCAGCAGCTTAGGCACAGGGGGTGTGAACACTGAAGCTTTCTTT
TRBV20-1	.	.	TRBJ2-1	CSASVTTNNEQFF	TGCAGTGCTAGCGTGACTACTAACAATGAGCAGTTCTTC
TRBV28	few	.	TRBJ1-1	CASSGGLTEAFF	TGTGCCAGCAGCGGGGGTCTAACTGAAGCTTTCTTT
TRBV10-3	few	.	TRBJ1-2	CAISESQAGYTF	TGTGCCATCAGTGAGAGTCAAGCTGGCTACACCTTC
TRBV4-3	few	TRBD2	TRBJ2-1	CASSPSLAGGLSSYNEQFF	TGCGCCAGCAGCCCCTCGCTAGCGGGGGGCCTCAGCTCCTACAATGAGCAGTTCTTC
TRBV20-1	.	.	TRBJ2-3	CSARDRAAGPTQYF	TGCAGTGCTAGAGATAGGGCTGCGGGACCTACGCAGTATTTT
TRBV20-1	.	.	TRBJ1-1	CSAAGEGTEAFF	TGCAGTGCTGCGGGGGAGGGCACTGAAGCTTTCTTT
TRBV6-2/TRBV6-3	many	TRBD1	TRBJ1-2	CASSYRDRGFYGYTF	TGTGCCAGCAGTTATCGGGACAGGGGCTTCTATGGCTACACCTTC
TRBV30	.	.	TRBJ2-7	CAWSQPGVQYF	TGTGCCTGGAGCCAGCCGGGAGTTCAGTACTTC
TRBV20-1	.	.	TRBJ2-1	CSARTAGKNEQFF	TGCAGTGCTCGGACCGCGGGGAAAAATGAGCAGTTCTTC
TRBV9	.	.	TRBJ1-2	CASSASVNYGYTF	TGTGCCAGCAGCGCCAGTGTTAACTATGGCTACACCTTC
TRBV4-2	few	.	TRBJ2-3	CASSQRPGTDTQYF	TGTGCCAGCAGCCAAAGACCCGGCACAGATACGCAGTATTTT
TRBV7-2	once	.	TRBJ1-1	CASSFQTGQNTEAFF	TGTGCCAGCAGCTTCCAGACAGGTCAGAACACTGAAGCTTTCTTT
TRBV6-5	once	.	TRBJ1-2	CASSPISANHGYTF	TGTGCCAGCAGTCCCATCTCTGCTAACCATGGCTACACCTTC
TRBV6-6	.	.	TRBJ2-2	CASSYSTGTNTGELFF	TGTGCCAGCAGTTACTCAACAGGCACGAACACCGGGGAGCTGTTTTTT
TRBV12-3/TRBV12-4	.	.	TRBJ1-4	CASRPRSTNEKLFF	TGTGCCAGCAGACCAAGATCAACTAATGAAAAACTGTTTTTT
TRBV20-1	.	TRBD2	TRBJ2-3	CSARDSSGRTDTQYF	TGCAGTGCTAGAGATTCTAGCGGTCGCACAGATACGCAGTATTTT
TRBV30	.	TRBD2	TRBJ2-1	CAWSGGGGSYNEQFF	TGTGCCTGGAGTGGCGGGGGGGGGTCCTACAATGAGCAGTTCTTC
TRBV12-3/TRBV12-4	many	TRBD2	TRBJ2-3	CASSLVLAGSGDTQYF	TGTGCCAGCAGTTTGGTCCTAGCGGGGTCGGGAGATACGCAGTATTTT
TRBV10-3	.	TRBD1	TRBJ2-7	CAISETGDNSYEQYF	TGTGCCATCAGTGAGACAGGGGACAACTCCTACGAGCAGTACTTC
TRBV20-1	.	.	TRBJ1-6	CSASPQGKSPLHF	TGCAGTGCTAGTCCGCAGGGCAAATCACCCCTCCACTTT
TRBV20-1	.	TRBD1	TRBJ2-4	CSARRDSGRSEQYF	TGCAGTGCTAGAAGGGACAGTGGGAGATCGGAGCAGTACTTC
TRBV27	.	TRBD1	TRBJ1-1	CASSKGTGRSQAFF	TGTGCCAGCAGTAAAGGGACAGGGAGATCTCAAGCTTTCTTT
TRBV12-3/TRBV12-4	.	.	TRBJ2-3	CASSFVSGAGTDTQYF	TGTGCCAGCAGTTTCGTGTCGGGGGCGGGCACAGATACGCAGTATTTT
TRBV27	.	.	TRBJ1-1	CASSLSGGQFEAFF	TGTGCCAGCAGTTTATCGGGCGGACAGTTTGAAGCTTTCTTT
TRBV5-5	.	TRBD1	TRBJ2-3	CASSSLTGARTDTQYF	TGTGCCAGCAGCTCACTGACAGGGGCTCGCACAGATACGCAGTATTTT
TRBV28	few	.	TRBJ1-2	CASLPSPEGGSYGYTF	TGTGCCAGCTTACCTTCACCCGAGGGGGGCTCCTATGGCTACACCTTC
TRBV6-1	.	.	TRBJ1-2	CASSEAPYGYTF	TGTGCCAGCAGTGAAGCCCCATATGGCTACACCTTC
TRBV15	.	.	TRBJ2-3	CATSRDLTDTQYF	TGTGCCACCAGCAGAGATCTCACAGATACGCAGTATTTT
TRBV15	once	.	TRBJ2-3	CATSRVHSAGAADMQYF	TGTGCCACCAGCAGAGTTCATTCGGCGGGGGCGGCAGATATGCAGTATTTT
TRBV5-1	few	.	TRBJ1-1	CASSSSPRGGDTEAFF	TGCGCCAGCAGCTCCTCTCCTCGTGGCGGGGACACTGAAGCTTTCTTT
TRBV20-1	few	.	TRBJ2-3	CSAPRPRGYTDTQYF	TGCAGTGCCCCGCGTCCCAGGGGTTACACAGATACGCAGTATTTT
TRBV7-6	.	TRBD2	TRBJ2-3	CASSLVSSGGSRHTQYF	TGTGCCAGCAGCTTAGTCTCTAGCGGGGGCTCCCGGCATACGCAGTATTTT
TRBV5-1	few	.	TRBJ2-3	CASSSTGLRDTQYF	TGCGCCAGCAGTTCCACCGGGCTCAGGGATACGCAGTATTTT
TRBV27	few	.	TRBJ2-3	CASSLGPATTDTQYF	TGTGCCAGCAGTTTAGGGCCAGCAACCACAGATACGCAGTATTTT
TRBV12-5	.	.	TRBJ1-2	CASDLVLRGQGRGYTF	TGTGCTAGTGATTTGGTACTGAGGGGCCAGGGTAGAGGCTACACCTTC
TRBV5-1	.	TRBD2	TRBJ2-1	CASSLGVSGGYNEQFF	TGCGCCAGCAGCTTGGGTGTTAGCGGGGGTTACAATGAGCAGTTCTTC
TRBV12-3/TRBV12-4	few	.	TRBJ1-5	CASSKRAQGEGLNQPQHF	TGTGCCAGCAGTAAGCGGGCACAGGGCGAAGGTTTAAATCAGCCCCAGCATTTT
TRBV4-3	.	TRBD2	TRBJ2-1	CASSHSGGDNEQFF	TGCGCCAGCAGCCATAGCGGGGGGGATAATGAGCAGTTCTTC
TRBV10-3	.	.	TRBJ1-5	CAISAASNQPQHF	TGTGCCATCAGTGCCGCCAGCAATCAGCCCCAGCATTTT
TRBV12-3/TRBV12-4	.	TRBD1	TRBJ1-1	CASSLGQGDTEGFF	TGTGCCAGCAGTTTAGGACAGGGGGACACTGAAGGTTTCTTT
TRBV29-1	few	.	TRBJ1-6	CAARTDFSNSPLHF	TGCGCTGCCAGGACAGACTTTTCAAATTCACCCCTCCACTTT
TRBV15	.	TRBD1	TRBJ1-2	CATSRTGEMTNYGYTF	TGTGCCACCAGCAGAACAGGGGAGATGACTAACTATGGCTACACCTTC
TRBV6-6	few	.	TRBJ1-1	CASRPGQLMNTEAFF	TGTGCCAGCAGACCCGGACAGCTGATGAACACTGAAGCTTTCTTT
TRBV6-6	.	.	TRBJ1-1	CASRGRGKLDTEAFF	TGTGCCAGCAGGGGGAGGGGGAAGCTGGACACTGAAGCTTTCTTT
TRBV20-1	.	.	TRBJ1-5	CSARDLRRASFQPQHF	TGCAGTGCTAGAGATCTCAGGAGGGCGTCGTTTCAGCCCCAGCATTTT
TRBV4-3	.	TRBD1	TRBJ2-1	CASSLTGQNYNEQFF	TGCGCCAGCAGCCTGACAGGGCAAAACTACAATGAGCAGTTCTTC
TRBV28	.	TRBD1	TRBJ1-5	CASLRDRGLREPQHF	TGTGCCAGCCTCCGGGACAGGGGCTTAAGGGAGCCCCAGCATTTT
TRBV7-6	.	.	TRBJ1-1	CASSANKNTGAFF	TGTGCCAGCAGCGCAAACAAAAACACTGGAGCTTTCTTT
TRBV11-2	few	.	TRBJ1-4	CASSPQGSTNEKLFF	TGTGCCAGCAGCCCCCAGGGGTCTACTAATGAAAAACTGTTTTTT
TRBV5-1	.	.	TRBJ1-2	CASSSTDGGVANYGYTF	TGCGCCAGCAGCTCCACCGACGGCGGGGTCGCTAACTATGGCTACACCTTC
TRBV12-3/TRBV12-4	once	.	TRBJ2-2	CASSIGFANTGELFF	TGTGCCAGCAGTATAGGTTTCGCGAACACCGGGGAGCTGTTTTTT
TRBV20-1	.	.	TRBJ2-1	CSARSLTPNVYEQFF	TGCAGTGCTAGATCCCTGACCCCCAACGTATATGAGCAGTTCTTC